One T cell receptor (beta chain) is described in this entry. Its antigen is not identified. This sample was taken from a study of T cell responses to AZD1222 COVID-19 vaccine. Study results and caveats: Increases in Spike-specific TCR breadth and depth were seen after two AZD1222 doses. Mostly white British, mostly female donors; authors suggested clonal diversity may be underestimated.

Method: immunoSEQ multiplex PCR; TCRdb's copy keeps in-frame clones and lacks some. This repertoire shows roughly 120,000 clones, roughly nine tenths found once; its top ten account for approximately 5.9%. Germline V lookup: CDR1 DFQATT, CDR2 SNEGSKA (reference sequence). The ends were cut back, 6 bases at V and 0 bases at J, with 2 bases in the middle. This CDR3 region has 10 residues. V gene TRBV20-1 combines with J gene TRBJ2-5; unclear D gene. The sequence was collected from an adult in good health. This specimen was peripheral blood, taken on day 0 of AZD1222 vaccination. CDR3 coding DNA: TGCAGTGCGTACCAAGAGACCCAGTACTTC. Its translation: CSAYQETQYF.